The 16 T cell receptor beta chains below come from one sample, sequenced in a study of cytomegalovirus exposure and HLA in healthy donors. Primers for the PCR totalled 60 Vbeta and 13 Jbeta. The data were produced by immunoSEQ multiplex PCR, yet TCRdb's version contains in-frame clones alone and is incomplete. The profile shows some 56,000 clones, 55% to 65% of them singletons. Sequenced: PBMCs. All receptors derive from a human donor in good health.

This clone was recorded a few times. V gene TRBV27 combines with J gene TRBJ1-5; 9 nucleotides line up with TRBD1. The CDR3 consists of 15 residues. From germline, CDR1 is MNHEY and CDR2 SMNVEV (reference sequence). The trim removed 5 bases at V and 4 bases at J, leaving 6 bases unmatched. CDR3 loop: CASSITGTGNQPQHF. The CDR3 DNA follows: TGTGCCAGCAGTATAACCGGGACAGGGAATCAGCCCCAGCATTTT.

A remark on this clone: The identical CDR3 is also encoded by other nucleotide sequences in the sample. CDR3 sequence reads: CASSLTGGGREKLFF. As DNA, the CDR3 is TGCGCCAGCAGCTTGACGGGAGGGGGACGGGAAAAACTGTTTTTT. The chain employs TRBV5-1 and TRBJ1-4; D may be TRBD1 (6 bases). In germline, CDR1 is SGHRS, CDR2 YFSETQ. CDR3 length equals 15 residues. V shed 1 base and J shed 8 bases, with 15 bases lying between them.

The V call is TRBV6-5, the J call TRBJ2-5; D is perhaps TRBD2 (5 bases). There are 11 residues in the CDR3. V gave up 5 bases and J gave up 5 bases, with 6 bases separating them. Germline assignment: CDR1 MNHEY and CDR2 SVGAGI. CDR3 loop: CASSQRETQYF. In DNA form, the CDR3 reads TGTGCCAGCAGTCAGCGGGAGACCCAGTACTTC.

This clone was observed a few times. The chain uses TRBV13 and TRBJ2-4, with 10 bases identical to TRBD1. This CDR3 region has 16 residues. The trim removed 2 bases at V and 6 bases at J, leaving 7 bases unmatched. Germline V CDR1 and CDR2: PRHDT, FYEKMQ (reference sequence). This CDR3 reads CASSLTRRQGANIQYF. CDR3 coding DNA: TGTGCCAGCAGCTTAACCCGAAGACAGGGGGCAAACATTCAGTACTTC.

This chain links TRBV20-1 with TRBJ2-1; D is perhaps TRBD2 (5 bases). The germline CDR1 and CDR2 sequences are DFQATT and SNEGSKA (reference sequence). This CDR3 has 11 amino acids. The ends were cut back, 1 base at V and 7 bases at J, with 5 bases in the middle. As DNA, the CDR3 is TGCAGTGCTAGAGGAGGGAATGAGCAGTTCTTC. Its protein is CSARGGNEQFF.

This chain connects TRBV29-1 to TRBJ2-5, with TRBD2 matching 13 bases. Germline assignment: CDR1 SQVTM and CDR2 ANQGSEA. The CDR3 covers 15 residues. The V gene end was trimmed by 7 bases and the J gene end by 5 bases; junction bases not matched to a gene: 10. The CDR3 region has the DNA TGCAGCGCCTCAACTAGCGGGGGGGTCGTGGAGACCCAGTACTTC. It specifies CSASTSGGVVETQYF.

V and J are TRBV18 and TRBJ1-1, with 9 positions matching TRBD1. The CDR3 sequence is 15 residues long. The germline CDR1 and CDR2 sequences are KGHSH and LQKENI. J gave up 6 bases and V 4 bases, and 9 bases lay outside the gene matches. Here the CDR3 DNA reads TGTGCCAGCTCACACCCGGGACAGGGTCGTCCTGAAGCTTTCTTT. Amino acid sequence: CASSHPGQGRPEAFF.

The chain combines TRBV5-4 with TRBJ2-7; 7 bases fit TRBD1. This CDR3 spans 16 amino acids. Unmatched junction bases numbered 10, after V lost 1 base and J lost 3 bases. Germline lookup yields CDR1 SGHNT and CDR2 YYREEE (reference sequence). CDR3 sequence reads: CASSLSDRDPLYEQYF. The CDR3, as DNA: TGTGCCAGCAGCTTGTCCGACAGGGACCCACTCTACGAGCAGTACTTC.

The chain recombines TRBV2 with TRBJ2-7, with 9 positions matching TRBD1. V was clipped by 6 bases and J by 6 bases; unmatched bases: 12. Germline loops: CDR1 SNHLY, CDR2 FYNNEI. This CDR3 has 15 amino acids. The CDR3 spells CASSEDRGRPAEQYF. Here the CDR3 DNA reads TGTGCCAGCAGCGAGGACAGGGGCCGGCCTGCCGAGCAGTACTTC.

V gene TRBV30 combines with J gene TRBJ2-3; the match to TRBD1 covers 7 bases. The CDR3 consists of 14 residues. Germline V gene data show CDR1 as GTSNPN and CDR2 as SVGIG (reference sequence). Trimming took 2 bases from V and 4 from J; bases not matched to a gene: 6. CDR3 DNA sequence: TGTGCCTGGAGTTCGCGACAGGGACCAGATACGCAGTATTTT. Amino acids: CAWSSRQGPDTQYF.

This clone was counted only a few times. The chain carries TRBV9 and TRBJ2-1, with 7 bases identical to TRBD2. V lost 5 bases to trimming and J lost 4 bases; unmatched junction nucleotides: 15. The germline V gene encodes CDR1 SGDLS and CDR2 YYNGEE. This CDR3 region has 17 residues. CDR3 sequence reads: CASRPPWEEREYNEQFF. The CDR3 DNA reads as TGTGCCAGCAGGCCCCCATGGGAGGAGCGGGAATACAATGAGCAGTTCTTC.

This chain connects TRBV13 to TRBJ1-2; D is undetermined. CDR3 length: 14 residues. CDR1 is PRHDT and CDR2 is FYEKMQ in the germline V gene (reference sequence). V was cut by 5 bases and J by 1 base, with 11 bases left in between. CDR3 residues: CASSPRTDNYGYTF. The CDR3 DNA is TGTGCCAGCAGCCCCCGGACTGATAACTATGGCTACACCTTC.

This clone has a single count. V usage is TRBV5-4 and J usage is TRBJ2-2; 10 nucleotides line up with TRBD1. After removal of 1 base from V and 6 bases from J, the junction contained 6 bases not matched to a gene. The CDR3 has 16 residues. Looked up from germline, CDR1 is SGHNT and CDR2 is YYREEE (reference sequence). This chain's CDR3 is CASSLPRTGGPGELFF. The CDR3 DNA follows: TGTGCCAGCAGCTTGCCCAGGACAGGGGGTCCCGGGGAGCTGTTTTTT.

The chain recombines TRBV6-1 with TRBJ2-3, with D perhaps matching TRBD1 (6 bases). CDR1 is MNHNS and CDR2 is SASEGT in the germline V gene. The CDR3 covers 16 residues. V gave up 4 bases and J gave up 8 bases, with 22 bases separating them. The CDR3: CASSGVDSGPHGTQYF. CDR3 DNA sequence: TGTGCCAGCAGTGGGGTGGACAGTGGCCCCCATGGTACGCAGTATTTT.

The V and J genes are TRBV30 and TRBJ2-1, with 10 bases that match TRBD1. The CDR3 extends over 12 amino acids. Per germline, CDR1 GTSNPN and CDR2 SVGIG (reference sequence). V dropped 5 bases and J dropped 9; count of bases not matched to a gene: 4. The DNA for the CDR3 is TGTGCCTGGTTGACAGGGGGCGGTGAGCAGTTCTTC. Translating it yields CAWLTGGGEQFF.

This clone was counted a few times. One end of the junction varies from germline; a read error may be responsible. The genes are TRBV9 and TRBJ1-2; TRBD1 aligns across 7 bases. Germline values: CDR1 SGDLS, CDR2 YYNGEE. The CDR3 sequence is 16 residues long. This CDR3 is CASSVDPDRMNYGYPF. The DNA of the CDR3 is TGTGCCAGCAGCGTAGACCCGGACAGGATGAACTATGGCTACCCCTTC.